A selection of T cell receptor beta chains follows, all from one sample in a study of early T cells in non-severe SARS-CoV-2 infection. A single record per CDR3 protein comes from TCRdb applying MiXCR to the 5' RACE reads. The sample has approximately 80,000 distinct CDR3 sequences, roughly 12% seen once. Sequencing was carried out using whole blood. These receptors came from an adult who was a healthcare worker with PCR-confirmed SARS-CoV-2 infection or an uninfected control (not recorded which). Both conserved end residues are part of each CDR3. The D gene is left open where the match is weak. Size values are once, few and many counts, or a class for expanded clones, and some rows have none.

d_call: TRBD2
j_call: TRBJ2-1
cdr3_length: 15
v_call: TRBV28
clone_size: NA
cdr3_nt: TGTGCCAGCAGTGACAGCGGGACCCCTTACAATGAGCAGTTCTTC
cdr3_aa: CASSDSGTPYNEQFF

d_call: NA
j_call: TRBJ2-3
cdr3_length: 16
v_call: TRBV6-4
clone_size: many
cdr3_nt: TGTGCCAGCAGTGTGACTAGCCAGGGGGGCACAGATACGCAGTATTTT
cdr3_aa: CASSVTSQGGTDTQYF

d_call: TRBD2
j_call: TRBJ2-5
cdr3_length: 16
v_call: TRBV5-6
clone_size: few
cdr3_nt: TGTGCCAGCAGCTATCGACTAGCGGGAGTGTCGGAGACCCAGTACTTC
cdr3_aa: CASSYRLAGVSETQYF

d_call: NA
j_call: TRBJ1-5
cdr3_length: 15
v_call: TRBV10-3
clone_size: NA
cdr3_nt: TGTGCCATCAGTGAGTCCGGCGGGGTTAACCAGCCCCAGCATTTT
cdr3_aa: CAISESGGVNQPQHF

d_call: TRBD2
j_call: TRBJ2-1
cdr3_length: 19
v_call: TRBV14
clone_size: many
cdr3_nt: TGTGCCAGCACCCGGGGGACTAGCGGGATCCTGAGCTCCTACAATGAGCAGTTCTTC
cdr3_aa: CASTRGTSGILSSYNEQFF

d_call: TRBD1
j_call: TRBJ2-7
cdr3_length: 13
v_call: TRBV2
clone_size: few
cdr3_nt: TGTGCCAGCAGCCGGGACAGGGAATACGAGCAGTACTTC
cdr3_aa: CASSRDREYEQYF

d_call: NA
j_call: TRBJ1-5
cdr3_length: 15
v_call: TRBV6-6
clone_size: few
cdr3_nt: TGTGCCAGCAGTACGGCCAAAACTAGCAATCAGCCCCAGCATTTT
cdr3_aa: CASSTAKTSNQPQHF

d_call: NA
j_call: TRBJ1-2
cdr3_length: 18
v_call: TRBV27
clone_size: few
cdr3_nt: TGTGCCAGCAGTTTAGTAGGGGTTGGGGGCGCCTCTAACTATGGCTACACCTTC
cdr3_aa: CASSLVGVGGASNYGYTF

d_call: NA
j_call: TRBJ1-5
cdr3_length: 15
v_call: TRBV24-1
clone_size: many
cdr3_nt: TGTGCCACTTCCCCGGGGGGCCCAAGCAATCAGCCCCAGCATTTT
cdr3_aa: CATSPGGPSNQPQHF

d_call: NA
j_call: TRBJ1-2
cdr3_length: 13
v_call: TRBV30
clone_size: few
cdr3_nt: TGTGCCTGGAGTCTCGACCTCAAAAGGGGCTACACCTTC
cdr3_aa: CAWSLDLKRGYTF

d_call: TRBD1
j_call: TRBJ1-6
cdr3_length: 14
v_call: TRBV12-3/TRBV12-4
clone_size: few
cdr3_nt: TGTGCCAGCACCCCCGGACAGGGAAATTCACCCCTCCACTTT
cdr3_aa: CASTPGQGNSPLHF

d_call: NA
j_call: TRBJ1-1
cdr3_length: 12
v_call: TRBV20-1
clone_size: many
cdr3_nt: TGCAGTGCTCGGACGGGGAACACTGAAGCTTTCTTT
cdr3_aa: CSARTGNTEAFF

d_call: NA
j_call: TRBJ1-5
cdr3_length: 13
v_call: TRBV27
clone_size: many
cdr3_nt: TGTGCCAGCAGTTTCGTAGTTGGTCAGCCCCAGCATTTT
cdr3_aa: CASSFVVGQPQHF

d_call: NA
j_call: TRBJ1-1
cdr3_length: 16
v_call: TRBV27
clone_size: many
cdr3_nt: TGTGCCAGCAGTTTGGGAGGGGGACACCTGAACACTGAAGCTTTCTTT
cdr3_aa: CASSLGGGHLNTEAFF

d_call: TRBD1
j_call: TRBJ1-2
cdr3_length: 15
v_call: TRBV9
clone_size: few
cdr3_nt: TGTGCCAGCAGCGTCAGGACAGGGCTATCCGGGGGCTACACCTTC
cdr3_aa: CASSVRTGLSGGYTF

d_call: NA
j_call: TRBJ2-5
cdr3_length: 15
v_call: TRBV6-5
clone_size: few
cdr3_nt: TGTGCCAGCAGTTACTCTTCGAAGGTCGGAGAGACCCAGTACTTC
cdr3_aa: CASSYSSKVGETQYF

d_call: NA
j_call: TRBJ1-1
cdr3_length: 13
v_call: TRBV6-6
clone_size: few
cdr3_nt: TGTGCCAGCAGTTACCTCCTTCGAGGTGAAGCTTTCTTT
cdr3_aa: CASSYLLRGEAFF

d_call: TRBD1
j_call: TRBJ1-2
cdr3_length: 14
v_call: TRBV29-1
clone_size: few
cdr3_nt: TGCAGCGTTGCCCTGGACAGGGGAAGTGGTGGCTACACCTTC
cdr3_aa: CSVALDRGSGGYTF

d_call: NA
j_call: TRBJ2-1
cdr3_length: 11
v_call: TRBV28
clone_size: few
cdr3_nt: TGTGCCAGCAGTTTATCAGCCGAGCAGTTCTTC
cdr3_aa: CASSLSAEQFF

d_call: NA
j_call: TRBJ2-1
cdr3_length: 16
v_call: TRBV20-1
clone_size: few
cdr3_nt: TGCAGTGCTATTGGTTTTGGAGGTCGCTCCTACAATGAGCAGTTCTTC
cdr3_aa: CSAIGFGGRSYNEQFF

d_call: NA
j_call: TRBJ1-5
cdr3_length: 14
v_call: TRBV12-3/TRBV12-4
clone_size: few
cdr3_nt: TGTGCCAGCAGTTTCGGGGGTCCCAATCAGCCCCAGCATTTT
cdr3_aa: CASSFGGPNQPQHF

d_call: TRBD2
j_call: TRBJ2-7
cdr3_length: 14
v_call: TRBV7-3
clone_size: many
cdr3_nt: TGTGCCAGCAGCCCGGGACTAGGGTATCACGAGCAGTACTTC
cdr3_aa: CASSPGLGYHEQYF

d_call: NA
j_call: TRBJ2-5
cdr3_length: 14
v_call: TRBV20-1
clone_size: few
cdr3_nt: TGCAGTGCTAGAGATTGGGCCAGCCAAGAGACCCAGTACTTC
cdr3_aa: CSARDWASQETQYF

d_call: NA
j_call: TRBJ1-5
cdr3_length: 16
v_call: TRBV19
clone_size: many
cdr3_nt: TGTGCCAGTAGTATCTCGGGGGCGCAGAGCAATCAGCCCCAGCATTTT
cdr3_aa: CASSISGAQSNQPQHF

d_call: TRBD1
j_call: TRBJ1-5
cdr3_length: 13
v_call: TRBV30
clone_size: NA
cdr3_nt: TGTGCCTGGGGTACAGGGGCTGGACAGCCCCAGCATTTT
cdr3_aa: CAWGTGAGQPQHF

d_call: TRBD2
j_call: TRBJ2-3
cdr3_length: 15
v_call: TRBV14
clone_size: few
cdr3_nt: TGTGCCAGCAGTCTTTATAAGGCTAGCGGAGATACGCAGTATTTT
cdr3_aa: CASSLYKASGDTQYF